These 5 T cell receptor beta chains came from one sample sequenced in a study of beta chain features in type 1 diabetes. TCRB transcripts that were expressed got sequenced, as all of the isolated RNA had been reverse transcribed. Generated by immunoSEQ multiplex PCR, the TCRdb table keeps only in-frame clones and is missing some. The sample lists under 500,000 clones, approximately 31% occurring once. Sequencing was done on a sample of naive CD4+ T cells from blood. Every receptor here comes from a man younger than 30 in good health.

The V call is TRBV28, the J call TRBJ1-1; 7 bases agree with TRBD1. CDR1 MDHEN and CDR2 SYDVKM come from the germline V gene. CDR3 size: 13 residues. Trimming cost V 6 bases and J 5 bases; bases outside gene matches: 6. The CDR3 region is CASRGQRGTEAFF. In nucleotides, the CDR3 is TGTGCCAGCAGGGGACAGAGGGGGACTGAAGCTTTCTTT. Variable domain in full (rest from reference TRBV28 and TRBJ1-1): DVKVTQSSRYLVKRTGEKVFLECVQDMDHENMFWYRQDPGLGLRLIYFSYDVKMKEKGDIPEGYSVSREKKERFSLILESASTNQTSMYLCASRGQRGTEAFFGQGTRLTVV.

The genes are TRBV4-1 and TRBJ1-1, with TRBD1 as a possible D gene (5 bases). Germline CDR1 reads MGHRA; CDR2 reads YSYEKL. This CDR3 spans 15 amino acids. The ends were cut back, 1 base at V and 7 bases at J, with 16 bases in the middle. The CDR3 sequence is CASSQGFRGSGEAFF. In DNA, the CDR3 is TGCGCCAGCAGCCAAGGGTTTAGGGGTAGCGGTGAAGCTTTCTTT.

This clone has more than one count but fewer than ten. The CDR3 region is CAWSVVSGETQYF. CDR3 DNA: TGTGCCTGGAGTGTAGTGAGCGGAGAGACCCAGTACTTC. This chain joins TRBV30 and TRBJ2-5; possible D gene TRBD2, 5 bases. Trimming left V 0 bases short and J 4 bases short, with 9 bases between. In germline, CDR1 is GTSNPN, CDR2 SVGIG (reference sequence). CDR3 length: 13 residues.

Only a few counts were recorded for this clone. The genes are TRBV7-3 and TRBJ1-1; no definite D call. V was shortened by 0 bases and J by 4 bases, with 6 bases between the two germline ends. Germline V gene data show CDR1 as SGHTA and CDR2 as FQGTGA. CDR3 size: 13 residues. For the CDR3, the DNA is TGTGCCAGCAGCTTAACAGGGTCCACTGAAGCTTTCTTT. Protein sequence: CASSLTGSTEAFF.

The chain has TRBV28 and TRBJ2-4; D uncertain. V lost 5 bases and J lost 6, with 14 bases in between. There are 14 residues in the CDR3. CDR1 and CDR2 (germline): MDHEN, SYDVKM. CDR3 in amino acids: CASSPIGLGNIQYF. In DNA, the CDR3 is TGTGCCAGCAGTCCCATCGGGCTCGGAAACATTCAGTACTTC.